Presented here are 10 T cell receptor delta chains from one specimen sequenced in a study of gamma-delta chains in newborns, infants, children. TCRdb called clones anew from the reads with CATT. The sample carries roughly 6,500 delta-chain clones, approximately 1.9% recorded once. The sample taken for sequencing was blood. Receptor source: a child who was a newborn, infant or young child, either healthy, febrile or measles-vaccinated (not recorded which).

This clone was detected a few times. A much larger clone differs by one base, so this may be a read error. Other DNA sequences within the sample encode an identical CDR3. CDR3 loop: CASRTYWGISPWDTRQMFF. For the CDR3, the DNA is TGCGCCTCTCGGACCTACTGGGGGATATCGCCCTGGGACACCCGACAGATGTTTTTC. The chain uses TRDV3 and TRDJ3, with 11 bases identical to TRDD3. The germline CDR1 and CDR2 sequences are TVYSNPD and GDNSRS (reference sequence). The CDR3 contains 19 residues.

This clone is large within its sample. Other DNA sequences in the sample encode the same CDR3. This chain joins TRDV2 and TRDJ2, with 8 bases lining up with TRDD3. The CDR3 extends over 14 amino acids. Per germline, CDR1 GEAIGNYY and CDR2 EKD. The J segment lost 5 bases and the V segment lost 0 bases, leaving 1 base of the junction unmatched. The chain's CDR3 is CACDTVGDTAQLFF. The CDR3 nucleotides are TGTGCCTGTGACACCGTGGGGGATACAGCACAACTCTTCTTT.

Of note for this clone: This may come from a read error, since a much larger clone is one base off. This chain joins TRDV2 and TRDJ2; weak D call: TRDD3 (5 bases). CDR3 size: 17 residues. Trimming shortened V by 4 bases and J by 0 bases, and 17 bases separated the two germline ends. Germline CDR1 is GEAIGNYY and CDR2 is EKD. The CDR3 loop reads CACDRLEDGSLTAQLFF. CDR3 nucleotides: TGTGCCTGTGATAGACTGGAGGATGGCTCTTTGACAGCACAACTCTTCTTT.

A note on this clone: TCRdb lists the protein of a much larger clone for this DNA, which differs at residue 3, so this is likely a read error; the protein given here is translated from the DNA itself. V is TRDV2 and J is TRDJ1, with 11 bases matching TRDD3. Germline-derived CDR1 and CDR2 are GEAIGNYY and EKD. The CDR3 length is 17 residues. The CDR3 DNA reads TGTGCCGGTGACATACTGGGGGATAAAAAGTACACCGATAAACTCATCTTT. It yields the protein CAGDILGDKKYTDKLIF.

As for this clone: The likely explanation is a read error, given a far larger clone one base away. The rearrangement joins TRDV2 to TRDJ3; 9 positions match TRDD3. Looked up from germline, CDR1 is GEAIGNYY and CDR2 is EKD. The CDR3 is made up of 17 amino acids. The CDR3: CACDTAGGSWDTRQTFF. CDR3 nucleotides: TGTGCCTGTGACACCGCTGGGGGATCCTGGGACACCCGACAGACGTTTTTC.

By share, this clone ranks as medium-sized. The sample carries other DNA sequences with the same CDR3. The chain carries TRDV2 and TRDJ3; TRDD3 matches 8 bases. V lost 0 bases and J lost 1; bases outside the gene matches: 4. The V gene's germline CDR1 is GEAIGNYY and CDR2 EKD. CDR3 size: 18 residues. As DNA, the CDR3 is TGTGCCTGTGACACCGCTGGGGGAAGTTCCTGGGACACCCGACAGATGTTTTTC. It codes for CACDTAGGSSWDTRQMFF.

In the case of this clone: It may be a read error: a sequence one base away is much more abundant. Other DNA sequences in the same sample also yield this CDR3. The chain employs TRDV2 and TRDJ3; 9 nucleotides agree with TRDD3. The germline gives CDR1 GEAIGNYY, CDR2 EKD. There are 21 residues in the CDR3. The CDR3 reads CACDTVGDTRGSSWDTRQMFF. In DNA form, the CDR3 reads TGTGCCTGTGACACCGTAGGGGATACGCGGGGCAGCTCCTGGGACACCCGGCAGATGTTTTTC.

Turning to this clone: With a much larger clone just one base away, this may be a read error. This CDR3 is CACDMGDTRTWGTRQMFF. CDR3 sequence (DNA): TGTGCCTGTGACATGGGGGATACGCGTACCTGGGGCACCCGACAGATGTTTTTC. The gene calls are TRDV2 and TRDJ3; 11 nucleotides align to TRDD3. Germline V CDR1 and CDR2: GEAIGNYY, EKD. The CDR3 loop spans 18 amino acids.

Worth noting for this clone: A much larger clone sits a single nucleotide away, making a read error possible. The chain combines TRDV2 with TRDJ2, with 10 bases lining up with TRDD3. CDR1 GEAIGNYY and CDR2 EKD come from the germline V gene. The CDR3 spans 16 residues. CDR3 in amino acids: CACDTVGDTLAAQLFF. CDR3 sequence (DNA): TGTGCCTGTGACACCGTGGGGGATACTTTGGCAGCACAACTCTTCTTT.

This clone was counted between two and nine times. The TCRdb protein, from a much larger clone, departs from this DNA's translation at residue 4, likely by read error; the protein shown derives from the DNA. The chain is built from TRDV2 and TRDJ3, with 8 positions matching TRDD3. Germline CDR1 is GEAIGNYY and CDR2 is EKD. The CDR3 has 20 residues. CDR3 in DNA: TGTGCCTGTGGCACCTACTGGGGGGATAGCGTATCCTGGGACACCCGACAGATGTTTTTC. Residues: CACGTYWGDSVSWDTRQMFF.